Included here is one T cell receptor beta chain sequence, with context. The antigen is undetermined. These data come from a study of human T cells and chemical hapten exposure. The overall study: Reading of the patch tests, which applied 0.01% DPC to the upper back, occurred at 6 days.

Points from the study as a whole: Expanded TCRs grouped into significantly more large CDR3 similarity clusters than controls produced.

Specified time point: patch test 2, 6 weeks after DPC sensitization. Treatment defined: therapeutic diphenylcyclopropenone sensitization with weekly scalp DPC. Sample donors consisted of patients with alopecia, aged 18 to 70 years, who were suitable for DPC. Individual cDNA molecules each carried unique molecular identifiers attached by the library. From the RACE reads, TCRdb called clonotypes with MiXCR, one entry per CDR3 protein. The sample holds about 89,000 distinct CDR3 sequences, roughly 9.6% seen once. In germline, CDR1 is KGHDR, CDR2 SFDVKD. The V and J ends lost 3 bases and 2 bases, in that order; junction bases with no gene match: 3. The CDR3 is 15 amino acids.

This receptor was taken from a man in his forties with alopecia areata. Some clones in this sample may be carry-over from other donors' samples. The chain uses TRBV24-1 and TRBJ2-1, with 7 nucleotides matching TRBD1. Sequenced material: whole blood, taken in connection with sensitization to the hapten diphenylcyclopropenone (DPC). The CDR3 DNA reads TGTGCCACCAGTGATAACAGGGGTCCCTACAATGAGCAGTTCTTC. As protein: CATSDNRGPYNEQFF.